A single sample is the source of the 12 T cell receptor beta chains below, sequenced in a study of OX40 agonist ivuxolimab in advanced cancers. Sequenced by immunoSEQ multiplex PCR; TCRdb stores in-frame clones only, minus some. Here the sample spans over 15,000 clones, over 60% being singletons. Sequences were derived from CD4+ or CD8+ T cells sorted from blood, sampled in a trial of the OX40 agonist ivuxolimab. All receptors derive from an adult with an advanced solid tumor such as melanoma, head and neck, liver or kidney cancer.

This clone is a singleton in its sample. The chain uses TRBV9 and TRBJ2-1; 8 bases fit TRBD1. CDR3 length: 15 residues. Germline CDR1 SGDLS, CDR2 YYNGEE. The ends lost 3 bases at V and 7 bases at J; junction bases unmatched: 9. The CDR3 loop is CASSGQGISLNEQFF. CDR3 bases: TGTGCCAGCAGCGGACAGGGGATCTCCCTTAATGAGCAGTTCTTC.

A note on this clone: A read error is likely, as this CDR3 ends without the conserved phenylalanine or tryptophan. It is unclear where the CDR3 begins or ends on the DNA, so no DNA is shown, and the CDR3 is as TCRdb lists it. V and J are TRBV20-1 and TRBJ1-6. The V gene's germline CDR1 is DFQATT and CDR2 SNEGSKA (reference sequence). The CDR3 extends over 8 residues, inclusive of both ends. CDR3: CSARDPPR.

DNA of the CDR3: TGTGCCAGCAGCCCAGGGACAGGGGGAATAGCCAAAAACATTCAGTACTTC. This gives the protein CASSPGTGGIAKNIQYF. V usage is TRBV11-1 and J usage is TRBJ2-4; 11 bases are a match to TRBD1. The V segment lost 5 bases and the J segment 0 bases; nucleotides outside the gene matches: 6. This CDR3 comprises 17 residues. CDR1 SGHAT and CDR2 FQDESV come from the germline V gene (reference sequence).

The rearrangement joins TRBV4-3 to TRBJ1-1; the D gene is possibly TRBD1 (5 bases). Germline V lookup: CDR1 LGHNA, CDR2 YSLEER. The CDR3 is 15 residues long. Trimming took off 4 bases at V and 1 base at J, with 13 bases between the two ends. This CDR3 is CASSRSGQSNTEAFF. The CDR3 coding sequence is TGCGCCAGCAGCCGGTCCGGACAATCGAACACTGAAGCTTTCTTT.

This clone has more than one count but fewer than ten. This chain uses TRBV19 with TRBJ1-5; the match to TRBD1 covers 9 bases. Germline V gives CDR1 LNHDA, CDR2 SQIVND (reference sequence). The CDR3 contains 15 residues. Trimming took 7 bases from V and 1 from J; bases not matched to a gene: 5. CDR3: CASIRTGVSNQPQHF. The CDR3 DNA reads TGTGCCAGTATACGGACAGGGGTGAGCAATCAGCCCCAGCATTTT.

This clone has only one observation. The same CDR3 arises from other DNA sequences in this sample as well. The V gene is TRBV2, the J gene TRBJ2-7, with unresolved D. Germline CDR1 SNHLY, CDR2 FYNNEI. The CDR3 is 13 amino acids. Between the trimmed V and J ends, which lost 6 bases and 2 bases, there was a span of 11 bases. As DNA, the CDR3 is TGTGCCAGCAGACCCCCGGAGCCCTACGAGCAGTACTTC. It is translated as CASRPPEPYEQYF.

The sample holds many counts of this clone. The rearrangement uses TRBV2 and TRBJ2-2; D may be TRBD2 (6 bases). Per germline, CDR1 SNHLY and CDR2 FYNNEI. The CDR3 runs to 15 residues. Trimming cost V 5 bases and J 1 base, with 11 bases left between them. CDR3 in DNA: TGTGCCAGCAGTCCCTGGCGGGGGAACACCGGGGAGCTGTTTTTT. It codes for CASSPWRGNTGELFF. Full variable domain (outside the CDR3, taken from reference TRBV2 and TRBJ2-2): EPEVTQTPSHQVTQMGQEVILRCVPISNHLYFYWYRQILGQKVEFLVSFYNNEISEKSEIFDDQFSVERPDGSNFTLKIRSTKLEDSAMYFCASSPWRGNTGELFFGEGSRLTVL.

The gene calls are TRBV4-1 and TRBJ2-3, with 7 nucleotides matching TRBD2. Germline values: CDR1 MGHRA, CDR2 YSYEKL. This CDR3 is built from 16 residues. After removal of 4 bases from V and 9 bases from J, the junction contained 16 bases not matched to a gene. The chain's CDR3 is CASSLGRGGPLWTQYF. The CDR3, as DNA: TGCGCCAGCAGCCTGGGGCGCGGGGGTCCCTTATGGACGCAGTATTTT.

The chain links TRBV19 to TRBJ1-1; D call uncertain. Trimming took off 9 bases at V and 0 bases at J, with 23 bases between the two ends. The CDR3 has 17 residues. Germline V gives CDR1 LNHDA, CDR2 SQIVND (reference sequence). The CDR3 bases are TGTGCCAGCACTGCTGGCCCAGCTAGGCCTTTGAACACTGAAGCTTTCTTT. This encodes CASTAGPARPLNTEAFF.

Only one count was recorded for this clone. In nucleotides, the CDR3 is TGTGCCAGCAGCCGTGCTGGGAACTTGGGGAACACCATATATTTT. Residues: CASSRAGNLGNTIYF. This chain connects TRBV7-6 to TRBJ1-3; D unclear. Trimming removed 5 bases from V and 7 bases from J, with 18 bases in between. The germline V gene has CDR1 SGHVS and CDR2 FNYEAQ. The CDR3 totals 15 residues.

The J gene is TRBJ2-7, the V gene TRBV27; 8 bases map to TRBD1. V lost 5 bases to trimming and J lost 2 bases; unmatched junction nucleotides: 5. CDR3 size: 14 residues. From germline, CDR1 is MNHEY and CDR2 SMNVEV (reference sequence). CDR3 protein: CASSLGTGPYEQYF. In nucleotides, the CDR3 is TGTGCCAGCAGTCTAGGGACAGGCCCCTACGAGCAGTACTTC.

There are a few counts of this clone. This chain joins TRBV4-2 and TRBJ2-3; TRBD2 matches 10 bases. Germline CDR1 and CDR2: LGHNA and YNFKEQ. The CDR3 has 15 amino acids. Trimming cost V 2 bases and J 2 bases; bases outside gene matches: 1. The CDR3 DNA follows: TGTGCCAGCAGCCAAACTAGCGGGATCACAGATACGCAGTATTTT. Amino acids: CASSQTSGITDTQYF.